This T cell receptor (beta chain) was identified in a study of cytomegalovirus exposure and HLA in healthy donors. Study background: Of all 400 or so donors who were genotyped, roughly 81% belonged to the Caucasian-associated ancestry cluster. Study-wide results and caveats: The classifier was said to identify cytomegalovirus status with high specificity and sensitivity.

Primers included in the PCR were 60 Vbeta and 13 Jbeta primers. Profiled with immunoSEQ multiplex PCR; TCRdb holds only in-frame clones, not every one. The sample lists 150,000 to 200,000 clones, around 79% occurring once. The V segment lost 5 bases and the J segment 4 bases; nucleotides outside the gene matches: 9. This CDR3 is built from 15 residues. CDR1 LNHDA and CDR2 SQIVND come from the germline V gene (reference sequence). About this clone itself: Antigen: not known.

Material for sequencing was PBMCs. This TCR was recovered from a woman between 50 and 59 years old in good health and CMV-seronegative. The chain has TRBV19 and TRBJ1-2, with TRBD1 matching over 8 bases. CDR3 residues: CASSEAGGSVYGYTF. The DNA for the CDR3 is TGTGCCAGTAGTGAGGCAGGGGGCTCTGTCTATGGCTACACCTTC.